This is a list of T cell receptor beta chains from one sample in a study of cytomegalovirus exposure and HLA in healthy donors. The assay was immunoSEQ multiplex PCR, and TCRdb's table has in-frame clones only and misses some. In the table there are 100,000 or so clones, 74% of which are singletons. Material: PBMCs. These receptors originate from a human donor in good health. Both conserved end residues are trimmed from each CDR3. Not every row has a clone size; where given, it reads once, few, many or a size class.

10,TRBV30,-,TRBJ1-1,AWTPGTFEAF
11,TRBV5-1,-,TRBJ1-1,ASSRNGNTEAF
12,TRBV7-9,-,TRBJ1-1,ASSLLNSRREAF
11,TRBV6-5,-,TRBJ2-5,ASSSGVSETQY
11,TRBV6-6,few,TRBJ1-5,ASNPTRGQPQH
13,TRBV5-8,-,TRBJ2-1,ASSLHGETTNEQF
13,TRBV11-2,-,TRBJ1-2,ASSLDGRGIDGYT
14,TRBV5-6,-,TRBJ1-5,ASSRDRGSRDQPQH
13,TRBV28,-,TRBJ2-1,ASTEFRELRYEQF
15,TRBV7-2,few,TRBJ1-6,ASSLPSVGARKSPLH
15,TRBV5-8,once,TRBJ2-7,ASSPNTPLAGAYEQY
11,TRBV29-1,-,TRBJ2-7,SVRTGSTYEQY
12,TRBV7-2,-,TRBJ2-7,ASTYKAGQGEQY
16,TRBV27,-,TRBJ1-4,ASSLYMTDLSTNEKLF
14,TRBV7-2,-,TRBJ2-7,ASSTRTGGAPYEQY
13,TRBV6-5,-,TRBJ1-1,ASNKFRQGGTEAF
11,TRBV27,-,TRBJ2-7,ASRRQSSYEQY
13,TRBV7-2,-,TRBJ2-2,ASSLSGPNTGELF
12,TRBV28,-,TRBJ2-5,ASSLQGAQETQY
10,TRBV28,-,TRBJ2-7,ASSGGPYEQY
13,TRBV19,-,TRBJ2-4,ASSMGTGSKNIQY
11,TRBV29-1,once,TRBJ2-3,SVLAGAGDTQY